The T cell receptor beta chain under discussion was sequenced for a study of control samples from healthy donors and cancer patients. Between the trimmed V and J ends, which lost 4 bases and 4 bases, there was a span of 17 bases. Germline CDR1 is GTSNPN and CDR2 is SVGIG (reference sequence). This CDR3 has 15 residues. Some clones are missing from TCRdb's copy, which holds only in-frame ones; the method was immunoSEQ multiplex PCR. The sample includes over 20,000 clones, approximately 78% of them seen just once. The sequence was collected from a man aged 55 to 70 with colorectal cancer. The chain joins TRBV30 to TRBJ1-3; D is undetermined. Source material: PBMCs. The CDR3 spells CAWTLSGGIGNTIYF. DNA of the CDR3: TGTGCCTGGACCCTGAGCGGTGGAATCGGAAACACCATATATTTT.